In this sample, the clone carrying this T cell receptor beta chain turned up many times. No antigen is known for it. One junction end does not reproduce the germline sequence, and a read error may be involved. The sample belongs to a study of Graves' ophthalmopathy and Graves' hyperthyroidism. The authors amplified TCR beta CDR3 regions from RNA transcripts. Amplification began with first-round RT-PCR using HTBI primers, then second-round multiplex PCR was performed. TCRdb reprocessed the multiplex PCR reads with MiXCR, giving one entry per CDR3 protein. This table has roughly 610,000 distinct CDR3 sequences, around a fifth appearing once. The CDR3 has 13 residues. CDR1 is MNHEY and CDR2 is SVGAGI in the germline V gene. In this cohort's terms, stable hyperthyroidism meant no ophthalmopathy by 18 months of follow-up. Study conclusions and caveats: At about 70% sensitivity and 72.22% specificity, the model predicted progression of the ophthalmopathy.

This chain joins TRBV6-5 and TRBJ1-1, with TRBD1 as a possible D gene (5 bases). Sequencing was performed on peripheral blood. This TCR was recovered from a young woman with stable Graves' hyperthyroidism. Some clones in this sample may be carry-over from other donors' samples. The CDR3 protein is CASSYGQNTEAFF. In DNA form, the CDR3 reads TGCGCCAGCAGCTATGGACAGAACACTGAAGCTTTCTTT.